This T cell receptor (beta chain) was profiled in a study of T cells after yellow fever vaccination. Concerning this clonotype: What it binds is not known.

The TCR cDNA carried a universal primer site and UMIs from 5'RACE template switching. TCRdb processed the 5' RACE reads anew with MiXCR; each CDR3 protein has one entry. Of around 250,000 distinct CDR3 sequences listed, less than 9% are singletons. Overall study findings and caveats: Peak timing came faster in the weaker secondary response, day 5 versus 15. Overall, a small share of clonotypes was seen in both CD4 and CD8 compartments.

The CDR3 sequence is 15 residues long. From germline, CDR1 is SGHRS and CDR2 YFSETQ. Germline trimming cut 5 bases from V and 2 bases from J; bases unmatched to any gene: 5. The origin of this receptor is a man aged 30 to 39 who received the YFV17D yellow fever vaccine. The starting material was CD4+ T cells sorted from PBMCs, obtained 15 days after the yellow fever booster vaccination. V and J are TRBV5-1 and TRBJ2-3, with 10 nucleotides matching TRBD1. The CDR3 loop reads CASRAGQGTTDTQYF. Written as DNA, the CDR3 is TGCGCCAGCAGGGCGGGACAGGGGACCACAGATACGCAGTATTTT.